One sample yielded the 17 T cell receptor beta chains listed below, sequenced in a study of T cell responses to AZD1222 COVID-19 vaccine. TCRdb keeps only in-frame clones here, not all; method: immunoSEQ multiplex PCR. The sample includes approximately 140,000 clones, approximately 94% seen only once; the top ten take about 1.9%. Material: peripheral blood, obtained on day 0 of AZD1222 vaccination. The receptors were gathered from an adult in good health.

The DNA of the CDR3 is TGTGCCAGTAGCACGACTAGCGGGAGTCCTCGCTCCTACGAGCAGTACTTC. Its protein product is CASSTTSGSPRSYEQYF. This sequence joins TRBV19 and TRBJ2-7; 12 nucleotides match TRBD2. There are 17 residues in the CDR3. The germline V gene encodes CDR1 LNHDA and CDR2 SQIVND (reference sequence). The ends lost 6 bases at V and 0 bases at J; junction bases unmatched: 9. Full variable domain (outside the CDR3, taken from reference TRBV19 and TRBJ2-7): DGGITQSPKYLFRKEGQNVTLSCEQNLNHDAMYWYRQDPGQGLRLIYYSQIVNDFQKGDIAEGYSVSREKKESFPLTVTSAQKNPTAFYLCASSTTSGSPRSYEQYFGPGTRLTVT.

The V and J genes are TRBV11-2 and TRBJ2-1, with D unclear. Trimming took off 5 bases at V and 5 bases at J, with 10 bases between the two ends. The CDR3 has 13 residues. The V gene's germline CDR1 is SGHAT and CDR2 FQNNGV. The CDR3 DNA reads TGTGCCAGCAGCCGCAACCGGGACAATGAGCAGTTCTTC. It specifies CASSRNRDNEQFF.

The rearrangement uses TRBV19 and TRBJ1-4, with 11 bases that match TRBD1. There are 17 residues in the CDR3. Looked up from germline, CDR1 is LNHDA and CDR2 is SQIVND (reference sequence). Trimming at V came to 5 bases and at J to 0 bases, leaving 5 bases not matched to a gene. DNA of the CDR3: TGTGCCAGTAGTCCGAGGGGACAGGGGGCAACTAATGAAAAACTGTTTTTT. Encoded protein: CASSPRGQGATNEKLFF.

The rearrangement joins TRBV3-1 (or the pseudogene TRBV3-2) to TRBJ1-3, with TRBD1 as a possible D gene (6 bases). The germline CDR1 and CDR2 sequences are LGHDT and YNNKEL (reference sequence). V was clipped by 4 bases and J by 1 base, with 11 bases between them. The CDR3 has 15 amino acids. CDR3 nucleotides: TGTGCCAGCAGCCCGAGGGGGGTGTCTGGAAACACCATATATTTT. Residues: CASSPRGVSGNTIYF.

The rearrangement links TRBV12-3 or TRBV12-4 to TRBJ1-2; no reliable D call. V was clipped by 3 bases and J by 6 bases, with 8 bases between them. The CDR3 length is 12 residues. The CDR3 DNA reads TGTGCCAGCAGTTTGGGCGGGAATGGCTACACCTTC. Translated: CASSLGGNGYTF.

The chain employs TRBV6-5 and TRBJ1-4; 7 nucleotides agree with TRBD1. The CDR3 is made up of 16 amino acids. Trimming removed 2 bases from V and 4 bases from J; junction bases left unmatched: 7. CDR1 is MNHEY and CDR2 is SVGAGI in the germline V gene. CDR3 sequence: CASSYTTGVGNEKLFF. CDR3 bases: TGTGCCAGCAGTTACACTACAGGGGTTGGTAATGAAAAACTGTTTTTT.

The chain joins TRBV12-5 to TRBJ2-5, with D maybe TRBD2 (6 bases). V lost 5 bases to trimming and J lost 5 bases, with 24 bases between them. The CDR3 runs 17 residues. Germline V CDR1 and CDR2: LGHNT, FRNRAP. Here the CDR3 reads CASGPPHMGGARETQYF. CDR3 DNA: TGTGCTAGTGGTCCGCCTCACATGGGGGGAGCGCGGGAGACCCAGTACTTC. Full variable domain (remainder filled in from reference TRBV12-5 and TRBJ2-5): DARVTQTPRHKVTEMGQEVTMRCQPILGHNTVFWYRQTMMQGLELLAYFRNRAPLDDSGMPKDRFSAEMPDATLATLKIQPSEPRDSAVYFCASGPPHMGGARETQYFGPGTRLLVL.

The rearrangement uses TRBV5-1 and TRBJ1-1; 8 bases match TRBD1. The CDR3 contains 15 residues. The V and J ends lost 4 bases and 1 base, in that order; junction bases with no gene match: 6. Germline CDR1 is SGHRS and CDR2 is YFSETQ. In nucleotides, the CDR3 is TGCGCCAGCAGCATAACTACAGGGGGGAACACTGAAGCTTTCTTT. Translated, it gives CASSITTGGNTEAFF.

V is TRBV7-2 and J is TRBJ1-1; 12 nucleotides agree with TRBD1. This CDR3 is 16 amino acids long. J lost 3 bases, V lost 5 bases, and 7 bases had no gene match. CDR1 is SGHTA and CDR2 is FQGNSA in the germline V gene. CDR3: CASSLGTGGFDTEAFF. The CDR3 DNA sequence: TGTGCCAGCAGCCTGGGGACAGGGGGCTTCGACACTGAAGCTTTCTTT.

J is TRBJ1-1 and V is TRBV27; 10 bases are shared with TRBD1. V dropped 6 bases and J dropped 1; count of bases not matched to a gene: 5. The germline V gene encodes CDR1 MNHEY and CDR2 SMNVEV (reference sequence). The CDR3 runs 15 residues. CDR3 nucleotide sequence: TGTGCCAGCAGAGTAGGGGACAGGGGGAACACTGAAGCTTTCTTT. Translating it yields CASRVGDRGNTEAFF.

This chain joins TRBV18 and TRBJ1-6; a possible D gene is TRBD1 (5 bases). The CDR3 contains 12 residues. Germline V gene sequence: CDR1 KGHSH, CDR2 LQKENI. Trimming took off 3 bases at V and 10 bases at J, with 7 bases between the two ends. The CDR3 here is CASSPPGSPLHF. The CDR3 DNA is TGTGCCAGCTCACCTCCAGGGTCACCCCTCCACTTT.

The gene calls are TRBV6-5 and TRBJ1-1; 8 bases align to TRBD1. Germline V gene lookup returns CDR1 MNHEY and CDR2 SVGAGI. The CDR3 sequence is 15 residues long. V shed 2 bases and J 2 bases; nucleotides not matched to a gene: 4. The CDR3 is CASSYLGQGNTEAFF. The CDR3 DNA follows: TGTGCCAGCAGTTACCTAGGACAGGGAAACACTGAAGCTTTCTTT.

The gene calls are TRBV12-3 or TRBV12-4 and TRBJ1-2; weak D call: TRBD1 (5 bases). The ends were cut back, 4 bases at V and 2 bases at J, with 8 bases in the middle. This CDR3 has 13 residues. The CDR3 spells CASSSGRNYGYTF. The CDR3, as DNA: TGTGCCAGCAGTTCGGGACGGAACTATGGCTACACCTTC.

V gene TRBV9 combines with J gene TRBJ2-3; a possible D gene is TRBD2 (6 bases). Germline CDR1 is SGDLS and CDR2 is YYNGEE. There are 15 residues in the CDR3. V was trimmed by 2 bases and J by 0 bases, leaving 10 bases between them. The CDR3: CASSVTSLSTDTQYF. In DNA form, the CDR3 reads TGTGCCAGCAGCGTCACTAGCCTAAGCACAGATACGCAGTATTTT.

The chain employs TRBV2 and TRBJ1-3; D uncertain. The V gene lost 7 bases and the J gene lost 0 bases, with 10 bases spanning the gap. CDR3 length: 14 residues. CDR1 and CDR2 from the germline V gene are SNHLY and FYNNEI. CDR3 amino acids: CASTLGSSGNTIYF. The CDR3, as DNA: TGTGCCAGCACCCTAGGATCCTCTGGAAACACCATATATTTT.

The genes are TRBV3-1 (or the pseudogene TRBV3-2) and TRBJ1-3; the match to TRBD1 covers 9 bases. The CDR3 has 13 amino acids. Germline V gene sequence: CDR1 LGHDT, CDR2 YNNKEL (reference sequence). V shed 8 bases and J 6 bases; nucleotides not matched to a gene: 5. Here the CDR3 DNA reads TGTGCCAGCGGACAGGGGTCGGAAAACACCATATATTTT. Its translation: CASGQGSENTIYF.

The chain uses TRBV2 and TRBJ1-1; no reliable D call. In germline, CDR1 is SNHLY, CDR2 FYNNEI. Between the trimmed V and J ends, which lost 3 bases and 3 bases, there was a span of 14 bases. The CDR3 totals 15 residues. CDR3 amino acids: CASSEISRGYTEAFF. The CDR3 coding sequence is TGTGCCAGCAGTGAGATCTCACGCGGGTACACTGAAGCTTTCTTT. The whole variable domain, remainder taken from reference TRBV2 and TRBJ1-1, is EPEVTQTPSHQVTQMGQEVILRCVPISNHLYFYWYRQILGQKVEFLVSFYNNEISEKSEIFDDQFSVERPDGSNFTLKIRSTKLEDSAMYFCASSEISRGYTEAFFGQGTRLTVV.